What follows is one T cell receptor beta chain and its context. Its antigen specificity is not known. A junction boundary mismatches the germline segment, possibly from a read error. RNA was isolated from bulk, unsorted tissue, and RNA quality was assessed with a NanoDrop ND-1000 and an Agilent 2100. All donors had newly diagnosed lung cancer, had not received prior chemotherapy, and were admitted for thoracic surgery in China between August and November 2014. Patients who had received previous radiotherapy or chemotherapy, or who had another concurrent cancer, were excluded from the study. Surgical tissue pieces of about 1-2.2 cm3 were preserved in RNAlater solution and were kept at -80 degrees C until use. These data are taken from a study of tumor and adjacent non-tumor tissue in lung cancer (dated by TCRdb to the late 2010s). For the study in its entirety: The cohort included some twelve adenocarcinoma, 2 squamous cell carcinoma and 1 small cell lung cancer patients. Ages among the roughly 15 patients ranged from roughly 30 to 85 years, there were approximately 10 men and 5 women, and disease was at TNM stage I to III. Sequencing generated a total of more than 95,000,000 productive TCRbeta reads, averaging around 4.2 million reads per sample. The study compared bulk TCRbeta repertoires between lung tumor tissue and matched distant non-tumor lung tissue from about 14 lung cancer patients. Over 25 paired specimens, one tumor and one normal lung sample per patient, were profiled by TCRbeta CDR3 sequencing. General conclusions and limits of the study: With only approximately 16 patients in the cohort, the authors noted that larger samples and more detailed clinical data are needed. The sequencing platform is not named in the methods, and unique molecular identifiers are not mentioned. Significantly higher TCR diversity (inverse Simpson) was observed in tumor tissue than in normal lung tissue (approximately 440 vs 150, P = 0.0075, Mann-Whitney U test). The top 100 clones accounted for a significantly larger cumulative portion of the repertoire in normal lung than in tumor tissue. Because peripheral blood was not sequenced, the blood TCRbeta repertoires of the lung cancer patients in the study went unexamined. TCR diversity was significantly higher in younger patients, and higher tumor TCR diversity was associated with shorter overall and disease-free survival.

Libraries were constructed by multiplex PCR. Sequencer: Illumina HiSeq 2500. Following protocols modified from ARM-PCR, the researchers constructed TCRbeta libraries through three rounds of nested PCR with primers (Table S4). Before sequencing, PCR products of 200-500 bp were cut from the gel and purified using the QIAquick gel extraction kit. Turning to the authors' computational methods: Trimmomatic was used to clean the reads, FLASH was used to merge the reads into complete CDR3 sequences, and MiTCR was used to assign the reads to V(D)J germline segments. Clonal diversity was calculated as the inverse Simpson's index using VDJtools. In-frame sequences without a premature stop codon were defined as productive reads. TCRdb itself trimmed the public reads at Q25 with fastp, ran MiXCR and retained productive beta chains. Each CDR3 protein appears once, grouped with its most common genes and DNA. TCRdb's processing, not the authors', yielded these V and J calls. The sample records about 75,000 distinct CDR3 sequences, around 77% of which are singletons. Jointly, the top ten make up more than 10% of the sample.

Sequencing input: lung tumor tissue. The source is a woman aged 50 to 60 with non-small cell lung cancer.

Here is the DNA: TGCGTCAGCAGTTACTCCACCCGGGACTCCTCCCGAACCACAGATACGCAGTATTTT. Translated, it reads CVSSYSTRDSSRTTDTQYF. The chain is encoded by TRBV6-5 joined to TRBJ2-3; D gene: possibly TRBD2, on 6 matching bases. CDR1 and CDR2 are drawn from the germline V gene: MNHEY, SVGAGI. Spanning cysteine to phenylalanine, the CDR3 consists of 19 amino acids. Only the CDR3 part of the read is kept: 57 bases, read in frame from the first base.